The T cell receptor beta chain under discussion was sequenced for a study of blood T cells in healthy people across ages. A second PCR, run for roughly 7 to 11 cycles, used a sample-barcoded 5' primer plus a J-beta primer mix. Via MiXCR, TCRdb re-called the 5' RACE reads, giving one row per CDR3 protein. Among around 1,100,000 distinct CDR3 sequences listed, 35% to 40% were seen once. Germline CDR1 reads MNHNS; CDR2 reads SASEGT. The V and J ends lost 1 base and 5 bases respectively, with 11 bases between them. This CDR3 contains 15 residues. The sample was blood. The receptor's source is a man in his late teens or twenties in good health. V is TRBV6-1 and J is TRBJ2-2, with D tentatively TRBD1 (5 bases). CDR3 residues: CASSEDRSRTGELFF. The CDR3 coding sequence is TGTGCCAGCAGTGAAGACAGGAGTAGGACCGGGGAGCTGTTTTTT.